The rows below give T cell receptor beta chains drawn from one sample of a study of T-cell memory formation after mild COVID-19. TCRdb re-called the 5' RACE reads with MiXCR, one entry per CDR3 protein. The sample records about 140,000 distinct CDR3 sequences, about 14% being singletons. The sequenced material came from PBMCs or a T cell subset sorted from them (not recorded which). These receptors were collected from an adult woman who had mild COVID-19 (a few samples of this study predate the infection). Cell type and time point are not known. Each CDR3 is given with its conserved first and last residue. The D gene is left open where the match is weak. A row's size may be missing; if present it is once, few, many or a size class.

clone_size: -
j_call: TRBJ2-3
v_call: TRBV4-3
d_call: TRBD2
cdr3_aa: CASSLGAGVGDTQYF
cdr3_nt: TGCGCCAGCAGCCTCGGGGCGGGAGTAGGAGATACGCAGTATTTT

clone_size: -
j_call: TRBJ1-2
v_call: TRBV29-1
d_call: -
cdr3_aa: CSVSQEVWNYGYTF
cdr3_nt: TGCAGCGTTTCTCAGGAAGTTTGGAACTATGGCTACACCTTC

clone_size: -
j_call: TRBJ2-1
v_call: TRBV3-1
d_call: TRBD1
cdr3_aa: CASSHLMTGDTSSYNEQFF
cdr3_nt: TGTGCCAGCAGCCATCTGATGACAGGGGACACGAGCTCCTACAATGAGCAGTTCTTC

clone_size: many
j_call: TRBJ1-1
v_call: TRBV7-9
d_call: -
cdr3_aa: CASSLGGVGTEAFF
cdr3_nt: TGTGCCAGCAGCTTAGGGGGGGTGGGCACTGAAGCTTTCTTT

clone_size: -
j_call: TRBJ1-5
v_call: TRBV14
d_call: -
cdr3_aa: CASSPRQFGQPQHF
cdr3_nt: TGTGCCAGCAGCCCCCGACAGTTCGGTCAGCCCCAGCATTTT

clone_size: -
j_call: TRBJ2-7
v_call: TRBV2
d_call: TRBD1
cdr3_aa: CAGGQATEQYF
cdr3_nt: TGTGCCGGAGGACAGGCGACCGAGCAGTACTTC

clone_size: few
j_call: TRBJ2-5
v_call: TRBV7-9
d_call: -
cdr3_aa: CASSLSGSEETQYF
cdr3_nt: TGTGCCAGCAGCTTATCAGGATCGGAAGAGACCCAGTACTTC

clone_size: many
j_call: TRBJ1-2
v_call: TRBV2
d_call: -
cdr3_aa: CASSEVGTEGTRVDGYTF
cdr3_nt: TGTGCCAGCAGTGAAGTGGGGACCGAGGGGACCCGGGTGGATGGCTACACCTTC

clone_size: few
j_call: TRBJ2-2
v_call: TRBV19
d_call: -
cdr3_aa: CASSSHRVLSTGELFF
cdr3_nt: TGTGCCAGTAGTTCGCATAGGGTATTGTCAACCGGGGAGCTGTTTTTT

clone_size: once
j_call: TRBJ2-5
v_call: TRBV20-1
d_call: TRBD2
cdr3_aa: CSARDVTSMETQYF
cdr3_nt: TGCAGTGCTAGAGACGTGACTAGCATGGAGACCCAGTACTTC

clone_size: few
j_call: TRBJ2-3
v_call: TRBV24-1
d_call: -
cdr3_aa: CATSDFPKADTQYF
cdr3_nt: TGTGCCACCAGTGATTTTCCTAAAGCGGATACGCAGTATTTT

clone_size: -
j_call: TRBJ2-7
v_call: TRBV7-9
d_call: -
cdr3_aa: CASILFRAGPYEQYF
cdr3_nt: TGTGCCAGCATTTTATTTCGGGCAGGGCCCTACGAGCAGTACTTC

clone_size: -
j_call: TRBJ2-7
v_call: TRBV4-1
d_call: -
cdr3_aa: CASSKIGSSSYEQYF
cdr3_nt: TGCGCCAGCAGCAAGATTGGGTCTAGCTCCTACGAGCAGTACTTC

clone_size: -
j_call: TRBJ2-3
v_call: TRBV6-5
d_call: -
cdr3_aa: CASSYPLARSAPDTQYF
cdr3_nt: TGTGCCAGCAGTTACCCTCTAGCGCGCTCGGCCCCAGATACGCAGTATTTT

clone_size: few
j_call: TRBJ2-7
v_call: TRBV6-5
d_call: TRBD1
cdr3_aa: CASNPMRTGPEQYF
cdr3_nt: TGTGCCAGCAATCCAATGCGGACAGGGCCCGAGCAGTACTTC

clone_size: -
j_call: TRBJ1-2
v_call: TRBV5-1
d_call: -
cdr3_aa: CASSFTGANYGYTF
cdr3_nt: TGCGCCAGCAGCTTCACCGGAGCTAACTATGGCTACACCTTC

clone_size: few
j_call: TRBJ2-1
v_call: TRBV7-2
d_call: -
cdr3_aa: CASSPWAGPNNEQFF
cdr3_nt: TGTGCCAGCAGCCCTTGGGCGGGGCCGAACAATGAGCAGTTCTTC

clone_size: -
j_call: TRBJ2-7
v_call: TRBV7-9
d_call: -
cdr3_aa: CASSLVGREYEQYF
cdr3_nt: TGTGCCAGCAGCTTAGTAGGCAGGGAATACGAGCAGTACTTC

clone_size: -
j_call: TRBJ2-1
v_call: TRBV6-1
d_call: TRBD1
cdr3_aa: CASTDRELYNEQFF
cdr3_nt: TGTGCCAGCACCGACAGGGAACTCTACAATGAGCAGTTCTTC

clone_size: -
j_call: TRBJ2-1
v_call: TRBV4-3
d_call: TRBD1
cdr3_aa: CAISQGQGAIEQFF
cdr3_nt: TGCGCCATCAGCCAAGGACAGGGGGCTATTGAGCAGTTCTTC

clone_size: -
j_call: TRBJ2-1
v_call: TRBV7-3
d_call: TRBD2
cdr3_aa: CASSLGTSVDNEQFF
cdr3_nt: TGTGCCAGCAGCTTAGGGACTAGCGTCGACAATGAGCAGTTCTTC

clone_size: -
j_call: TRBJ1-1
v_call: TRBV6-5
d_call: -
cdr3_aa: CASSYISHKNTEAFF
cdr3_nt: TGTGCCAGCAGTTACATTTCACACAAGAACACTGAAGCTTTCTTT

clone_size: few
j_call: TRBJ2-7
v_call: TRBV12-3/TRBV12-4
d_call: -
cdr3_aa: CASSLVGHLGEQYF
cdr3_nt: TGTGCCAGCAGTTTAGTGGGGCACCTGGGCGAGCAGTACTTC

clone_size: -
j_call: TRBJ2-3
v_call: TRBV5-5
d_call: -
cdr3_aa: CASSLPGDTDTQYF
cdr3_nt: TGTGCCAGCAGCCTTCCGGGCGACACAGATACGCAGTATTTT

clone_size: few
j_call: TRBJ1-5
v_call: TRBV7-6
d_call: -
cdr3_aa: CASSLEQGHQPQHF
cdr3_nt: TGTGCCAGCAGCTTAGAACAGGGTCATCAGCCCCAGCATTTT

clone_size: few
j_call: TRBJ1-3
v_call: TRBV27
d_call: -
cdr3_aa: CASSPAEGLDRNTIYF
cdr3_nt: TGTGCCAGCAGTCCGGCTGAGGGCCTGGACAGAAACACCATATATTTT

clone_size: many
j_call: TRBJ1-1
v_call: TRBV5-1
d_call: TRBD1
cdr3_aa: CASSLRTGGLTEAFF
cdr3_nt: TGCGCCAGCAGCTTGCGGACAGGGGGCCTCACTGAAGCTTTCTTT

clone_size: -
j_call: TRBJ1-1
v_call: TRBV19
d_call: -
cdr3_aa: CASAWQTNTEAFF
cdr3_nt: TGTGCCAGTGCGTGGCAGACGAACACTGAAGCTTTCTTT

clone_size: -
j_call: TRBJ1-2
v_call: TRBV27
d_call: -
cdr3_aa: CASSLGGTGTHGYTF
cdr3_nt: TGTGCAAGCAGTTTAGGAGGTACCGGCACCCATGGCTACACCTTC

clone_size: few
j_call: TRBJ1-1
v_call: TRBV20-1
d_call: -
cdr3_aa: CSARGVDLNTEAFF
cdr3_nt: TGCAGTGCGCGAGGGGTCGATTTGAACACTGAAGCTTTCTTT

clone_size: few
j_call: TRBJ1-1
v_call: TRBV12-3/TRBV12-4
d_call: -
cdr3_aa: CASTLNTEAFF
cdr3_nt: TGTGCCAGCACTCTGAACACTGAAGCTTTCTTT

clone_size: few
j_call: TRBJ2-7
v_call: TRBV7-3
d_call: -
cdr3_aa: CASSLGATYEQYF
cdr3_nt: TGTGCCAGCAGCTTGGGGGCTACTTACGAGCAGTACTTC

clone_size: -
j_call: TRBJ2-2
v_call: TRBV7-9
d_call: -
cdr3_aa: CASSLSAGTGELFF
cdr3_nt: TGTGCCAGCAGTCTTAGCGCGGGTACCGGGGAGCTGTTTTTT

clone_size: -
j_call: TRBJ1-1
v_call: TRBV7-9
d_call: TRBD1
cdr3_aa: CASSLGTGGEWDTEAFF
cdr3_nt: TGTGCCAGCAGCTTAGGGACAGGGGGCGAGTGGGACACTGAAGCTTTCTTT

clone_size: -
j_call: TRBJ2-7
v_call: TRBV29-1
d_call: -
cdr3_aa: CSVSGGGTSYEQYF
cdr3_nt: TGCAGCGTGAGTGGCGGGGGCACCTCCTACGAGCAGTACTTC

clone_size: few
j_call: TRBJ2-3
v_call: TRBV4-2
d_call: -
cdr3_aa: CASSQQGMLGADTQYF
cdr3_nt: TGTGCCAGCAGCCAACAGGGGATGTTAGGTGCAGATACGCAGTATTTT

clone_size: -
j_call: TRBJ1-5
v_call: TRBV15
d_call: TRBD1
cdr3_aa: CATSSSRDRDNQPQHF
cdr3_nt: TGTGCCACCAGCAGCTCTCGGGACAGGGATAATCAGCCCCAGCATTTT

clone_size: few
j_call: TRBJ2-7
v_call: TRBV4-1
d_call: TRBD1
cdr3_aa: CASSQDLGQGAYEQYF
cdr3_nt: TGCGCCAGCAGCCAAGATCTAGGACAGGGGGCCTACGAGCAGTACTTC

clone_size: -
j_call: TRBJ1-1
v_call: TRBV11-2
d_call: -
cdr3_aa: CASSLDTGRSWGTEAFF
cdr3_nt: TGTGCCAGCAGCTTAGATACAGGGAGGTCTTGGGGCACTGAAGCTTTCTTT

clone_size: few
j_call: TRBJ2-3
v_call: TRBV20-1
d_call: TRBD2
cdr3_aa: CSARELAGADTQYF
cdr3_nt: TGCAGTGCTAGAGAGCTAGCGGGAGCGGATACGCAGTATTTT

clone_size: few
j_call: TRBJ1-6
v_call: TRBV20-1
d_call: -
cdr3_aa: CSARDWQSDNSPLHF
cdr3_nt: TGCAGTGCTAGAGATTGGCAGTCCGATAATTCACCCCTCCACTTT

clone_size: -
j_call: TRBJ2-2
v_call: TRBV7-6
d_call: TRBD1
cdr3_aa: CASSSGQGARVGELFF
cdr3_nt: TGTGCCAGCAGCTCGGGACAGGGGGCGAGGGTCGGGGAGCTGTTTTTT

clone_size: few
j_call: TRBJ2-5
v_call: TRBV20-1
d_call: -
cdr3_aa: CSSRIALGRARETQYF
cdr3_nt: TGCAGCTCTAGGATCGCCCTAGGCAGGGCCAGAGAGACCCAGTACTTC

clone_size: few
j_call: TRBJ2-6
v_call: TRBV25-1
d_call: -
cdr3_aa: CASSITGIGANVLTF
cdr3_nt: TGTGCCAGCAGTATTACAGGGATTGGGGCCAACGTCCTGACTTTC

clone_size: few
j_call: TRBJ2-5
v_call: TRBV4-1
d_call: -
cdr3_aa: CASSQAREETQYF
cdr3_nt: TGCGCCAGCAGCCAAGCGCGAGAAGAGACCCAGTACTTC

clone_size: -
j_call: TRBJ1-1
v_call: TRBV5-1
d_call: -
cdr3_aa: CASSLFGGNEAFF
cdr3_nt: TGCGCCAGCAGCTTGTTCGGGGGCAATGAAGCTTTCTTT

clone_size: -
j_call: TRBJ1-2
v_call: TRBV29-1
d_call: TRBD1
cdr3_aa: CSVEEDGQGLDSAFGYTF
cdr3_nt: TGCAGCGTTGAAGAGGATGGACAGGGGTTGGATTCGGCGTTTGGCTACACCTTC

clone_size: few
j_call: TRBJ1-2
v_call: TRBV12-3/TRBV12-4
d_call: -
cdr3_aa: CASSSRFMRGAGYTF
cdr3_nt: TGTGCCAGCAGTTCGAGGTTTATGAGGGGCGCTGGCTACACCTTC

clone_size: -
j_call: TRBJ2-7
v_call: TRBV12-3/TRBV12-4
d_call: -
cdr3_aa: CASSLLEGEQYF
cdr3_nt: TGTGCCAGCAGTTTATTGGAAGGCGAGCAGTACTTC

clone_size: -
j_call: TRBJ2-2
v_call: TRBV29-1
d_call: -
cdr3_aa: CSVEGDSYTGELFF
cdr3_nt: TGCAGCGTTGAAGGAGACAGTTACACCGGGGAGCTGTTTTTT

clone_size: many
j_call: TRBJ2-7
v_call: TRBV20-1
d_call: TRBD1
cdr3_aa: CSARDTGQGVYEQYF
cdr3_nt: TGCAGTGCTAGAGATACGGGACAGGGGGTCTACGAGCAGTACTTC

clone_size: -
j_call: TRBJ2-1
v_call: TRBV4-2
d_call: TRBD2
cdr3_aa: CASSQDLLAGGQEQFF
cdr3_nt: TGTGCCAGCAGCCAAGATCTACTAGCGGGGGGGCAGGAGCAGTTCTTC